The present T cell receptor beta chain was sequenced within a study of blood T cell repertoires in COVID-19 (dated by TCRdb to the early 2020s). At the level of the whole study: Collaborator samples came from the United States, Italy and Spain and covered acute and convalescent phases of COVID-19. The material from the prospective study consisted of cDNA or gDNA derived from T cells, B-cell-depleted T cells, or PBMCs. The dataset comprised deeply sampled blood TCRbeta repertoires from subjects exposed to, actively infected with, or recovered from COVID-19. The repertoires were released in a freely available public database meant as a resource for research on the immune response to SARS-CoV-2. Samples came from the ongoing ImmuneRACE study (first 160 participants) plus 1,254 subjects from 6 global collaborators. A de-identified subject ID, COVID-19 status, age in years and sex were almost always included in the sample metadata. HLA class I and class II types, where available, came from metadata supplied by the sample provider rather than from assay-based typing.

TCRbeta CDR3 regions were amplified from genomic DNA by means of the immunoSEQ Assay, a bias-controlled multiplex PCR. In the original analysis: The number of nucleated cells in each sample was estimated by amplification of reference gene primers within the assay. To quantify the absolute abundance of each unique TCRbeta CDR3 rearrangement, sequence reads were collapsed and filtered. For each sample, productive Simpson clonality was calculated as the square root of Simpson's diversity index over productive rearrangements. In TCRdb, the immuneACCESS table is reduced to in-frame sequences with V and J assigned. These tables do not hold every clone; where another copy was compared, an unresolved V gene accounts for under half, and the others remain unexplained. Clone size and the V and J calls come from that table; the DNA yielded D and trimming. A total of approximately 100,000 clones appear in this sample, around 80% of them only once. Clones ranked in the top ten supply 25% of the sample.

Overall study results and their limits: The quantity of clinical and demographic metadata differed by source and by participant and was supplied without curation.

The collaborating institutions used their own protocols to collect whole blood in K2EDTA tubes. Collaborator samples were shipped for TCRbeta analysis as frozen whole blood, isolated PBMCs, or DNA extracted from either sample type. Reading the germline V gene gives CDR1 SGHTA and CDR2 FQGNSA. The CDR3 contains 15 residues, cysteine and phenylalanine counted. Only CDR3 DNA is held: 45 bases, read in frame from base 1. The germline ends are 12 bases apart after V is trimmed by 2 bases and J by 7 bases. Details on this clone: Its antigen remains undetermined. Base qualities are not recorded, but no much larger clone differs from it by a single base.

The receptor was isolated from a man aged 55 to 70 with acute or convalescent COVID-19. The rearranged segments are TRBV7-2 and TRBJ1-6; confidence is insufficient to name the D gene. Sequencing input: peripheral blood. The DNA is TGTGCCAGCAGCTTAAGGATGGGCAAGAATTCACCCCTCCACTTT. Protein translation: CASSLRMGKNSPLHF. Beyond the CDR3, the reference TRBV7-2 and TRBJ1-6 genes provide the residues; the full variable domain reads: GAGVSQSPSNKVTEKGKDVELRCDPISGHTALYWYRQSLGQGLEFLIYFQGNSAPDKSGLPSDRFSAERTGGSVSTLTIQRTQQEDSAVYLCASSLRMGKNSPLHFGNGTRLTVT.